The 8 T cell receptor beta chains below come from one sample, sequenced in a study of shared clonotypes between healthy human individuals (dated by TCRdb to 2018 to 2021). The library was prepared using the immunoSEQ multiplex PCR assay. TCRdb took this table from immuneACCESS and kept in-frame rearrangements with V and J called. Such tables lack part of the clones; where checked against another copy, unresolved V genes explain under half of the gap, and the rest is unexplained. The sample includes 700,000 or so clones, with 72% observed a single time. The ten largest account for approximately 2% of the sample. What was sequenced was memory CD4+ T cells sorted from blood. The sample's cell subset or site, from its label and the paper: CD45RA-negative fraction. The receptors shown here come from a woman aged 25 to 39 in good health.

CDR3 amino acids: CASSVGVATYEQYF. Written as DNA, the CDR3 is TGTGCCAGCAGCGTAGGGGTAGCTACCTACGAGCAGTACTTC. This rearrangement joins TRBV9 to TRBJ2-7; D not certain. In germline, CDR1 is SGDLS, CDR2 YYNGEE. The length of the CDR3 is 14 residues. Between the trimmed V and J ends, which lost 0 bases and 2 bases, there was a span of 9 bases.

This chain links TRBV11-2 with TRBJ1-2; the D is unclear. The CDR3 is 12 residues long. Between the trimmed V and J ends, which lost 6 bases and 3 bases, there was a span of 8 bases. Germline assignment: CDR1 SGHAT and CDR2 FQNNGV. As DNA, the CDR3 is TGTGCCAGCAGGCGAGGGCACTATGGCTACACCTTC. Its protein is CASRRGHYGYTF.

In DNA, the CDR3 is TGTGCCAGCAGAAAGACCGACCACTCCTACAATGAGCAGTTCTTC. Its protein product is CASRKTDHSYNEQFF. The J gene is TRBJ2-1, the V gene TRBV7-8; D not resolved. Between the trimmed V and J ends, which lost 6 bases and 0 bases, there was a span of 12 bases. Germline V CDR1 and CDR2: SGHVS, FQNEAQ. The CDR3 spans 15 residues.

The rearrangement links TRBV2 to TRBJ1-1; tentatively, D is TRBD1 (5 bases). The CDR3 extends over 14 amino acids. The V end was cut by 6 bases, the J end by 3 bases, with 14 bases between. CDR1 and CDR2 from the germline V gene are SNHLY and FYNNEI. This CDR3 reads CASSVDQGYTEAFF. The CDR3 bases are TGTGCCAGCAGCGTTGACCAGGGCTACACTGAAGCTTTCTTT.

CDR3 coding DNA: TGTGCCAGCAGCCAAGATGACGGGGGGCTCGGCGGGGAGCTGTTTTTT. This codes for CASSQDDGGLGGELFF. This chain uses TRBV4-2 with TRBJ2-2, with a tentative D call TRBD2 (7 bases). The CDR3 runs 16 residues. V was shortened by 0 bases and J by 7 bases, with 15 bases between the two germline ends. Germline V gene sequence: CDR1 LGHNA, CDR2 YNFKEQ.

The chain couples TRBV10-3 to TRBJ2-7; 11 bases are shared with TRBD1. Germline values: CDR1 ENHRY, CDR2 SYGVKD. This CDR3 is built from 15 residues. After removal of 6 bases from V and 2 bases from J, the junction contained 6 bases not matched to a gene. The CDR3 sequence is CAISRPGQGAYEQYF. The CDR3 DNA sequence: TGTGCCATCAGCAGGCCGGGACAGGGGGCCTACGAGCAGTACTTC.

The chain carries TRBV4-1 and TRBJ2-5; D remains unclear. V was pared by 8 bases and J by 4 bases, with 14 bases between. In germline, CDR1 is MGHRA, CDR2 YSYEKL. The CDR3 totals 13 residues. The CDR3 coding sequence is TGCGCCAGCTCCAGCGTAGTCGTAGAGACCCAGTACTTC. Translation gives CASSSVVVETQYF.

V and J are TRBV7-2 and TRBJ2-7; 8 positions agree with TRBD2. The CDR3 loop spans 16 amino acids. CDR1 and CDR2 (germline): SGHTA, FQGNSA. V was pared by 5 bases and J by 6 bases, with 15 bases of the junction left unmatched. CDR3 protein: CASSPMGAGGLFEQYF. As DNA, the CDR3 is TGTGCCAGCAGCCCTATGGGGGCGGGAGGCTTGTTCGAGCAGTACTTC.